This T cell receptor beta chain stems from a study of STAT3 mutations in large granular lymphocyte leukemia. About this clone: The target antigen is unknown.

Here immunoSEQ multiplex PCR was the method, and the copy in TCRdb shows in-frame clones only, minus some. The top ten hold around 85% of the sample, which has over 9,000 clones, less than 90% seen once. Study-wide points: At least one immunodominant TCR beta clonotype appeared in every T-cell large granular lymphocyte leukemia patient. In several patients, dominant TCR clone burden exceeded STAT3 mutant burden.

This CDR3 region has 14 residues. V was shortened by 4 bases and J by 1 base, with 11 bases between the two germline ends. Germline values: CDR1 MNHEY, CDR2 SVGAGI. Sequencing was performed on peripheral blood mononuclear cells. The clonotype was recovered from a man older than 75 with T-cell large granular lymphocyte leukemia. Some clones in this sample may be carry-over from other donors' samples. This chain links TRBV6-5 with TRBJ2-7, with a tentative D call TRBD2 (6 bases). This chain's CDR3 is CASSSSRGSYEQYF. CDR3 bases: TGTGCCAGCAGTTCCTCCCGGGGGTCCTACGAGCAGTACTTC.